This TCR beta chain is drawn from a study of blood T cell repertoires in COVID-19. Study at large: T cells, B-cell-depleted T cells, or PBMCs supplied cDNA or gDNA.

Per germline, CDR1 LGHNT and CDR2 FRNRAP. V was shortened by 4 bases and J by 11 bases, with 11 bases between the two germline ends. This CDR3 contains 11 residues. Original processing notes: Quantification of nucleated cells was approximated via reference gene primer amplification. Sequencing used immunoSEQ multiplex PCR; TCRdb keeps in-frame clones, though not all of them. Clone size and the V and J calls come from that table; the DNA yielded D and trimming. This table has approximately 260,000 clones, around 89% appearing once. Sequenced: peripheral blood. This TCR derives from a woman in her forties with acute or convalescent COVID-19. This sequence joins TRBV12-5 and TRBJ1-1, with D perhaps matching TRBD1 (5 bases). The CDR3 region is CASGWQGSAFF. CDR3 DNA: TGTGCTAGTGGTTGGCAGGGTTCGGCTTTCTTT.